The source of this TCR beta chain is a study of OX40 agonist ivuxolimab in advanced cancers. Study background: Ivuxolimab was delivered to patients intravenously every 2 weeks at doses spanning 0.01 to 10 mg/kg.

Details on this clone: The antigen is not known.

Germline loops: CDR1 SSHAT, CDR2 FNYEAQ (reference sequence). CDR3 length: 13 residues. With 0 bases removed from V and 9 bases from J, the gap between germline ends came to 9 bases. Libraries were prepared by immunoSEQ multiplex PCR; TCRdb keeps only in-frame clonotypes and omits some of them. The table has just over 30,000 clones, 80% to 90% seen once. Study-level findings and limits: Fewer expanded clones were found on average in CD4+ than in CD8+ T cells. Antigens targeted by the expanded peripheral T cells were not determined.

The material sequenced was CD4+ or CD8+ T cells sorted from blood, taken in a trial of the OX40 agonist ivuxolimab. The TCR was taken from an adult with an advanced solid tumor such as melanoma, head and neck, liver or kidney cancer. The chain uses TRBV7-7 and TRBJ2-1, with D tentatively TRBD2 (5 bases). The CDR3 reads CASSLAGVTEQFF. The CDR3 DNA sequence: TGTGCCAGCAGCTTAGCGGGAGTCACTGAGCAGTTCTTC.